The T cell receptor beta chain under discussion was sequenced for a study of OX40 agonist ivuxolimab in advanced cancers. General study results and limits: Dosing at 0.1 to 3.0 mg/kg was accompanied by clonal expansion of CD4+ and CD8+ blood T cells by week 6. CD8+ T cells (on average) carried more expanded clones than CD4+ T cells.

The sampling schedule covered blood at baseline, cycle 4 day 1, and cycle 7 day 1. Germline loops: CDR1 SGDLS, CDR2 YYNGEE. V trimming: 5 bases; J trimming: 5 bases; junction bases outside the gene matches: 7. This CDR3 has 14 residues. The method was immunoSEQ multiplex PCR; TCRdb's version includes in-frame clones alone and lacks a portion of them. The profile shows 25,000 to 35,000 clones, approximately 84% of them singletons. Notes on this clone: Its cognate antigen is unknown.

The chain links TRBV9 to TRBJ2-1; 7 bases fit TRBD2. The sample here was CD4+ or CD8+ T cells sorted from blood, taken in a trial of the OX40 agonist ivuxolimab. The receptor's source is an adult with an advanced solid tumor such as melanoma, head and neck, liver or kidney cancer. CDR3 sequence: CASSQGLGHNEQFF. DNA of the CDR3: TGTGCCAGCAGTCAAGGACTAGGACACAATGAGCAGTTCTTC.